This TCR beta chain was sequenced in a study of identical twins. The CDR3 contains 14 residues. CDR1 and CDR2 from the germline V gene are SGDLS and YYNGEE. V lost 0 bases and J lost 0, with 7 bases in between. One entry per CDR3 protein, called by TCRdb with MiXCR from the 5' RACE reads. The sample yields 700,000 or so distinct CDR3 sequences, 21% seen once. Separately, the same data were catalogued under a study of T cells expressing NK-cell markers. That work adds: Sorted CD3+CD56+NKG2C+, CD3+CD56+NKG2C- and CD3+CD56-NKG2C+ T-cell subsets were beta-chain profiled. In roughly six donors, dominant CD3+CD56+NKG2C+ clonotypes ranked among the top 10 CD8+ clonotypes.

The sequence was collected from a woman aged 18-29 years in good health. Sequencing used PBMCs. V gene TRBV9 combines with J gene TRBJ2-7; D call uncertain. The CDR3, as DNA: TGTGCCAGCAGCGTAGAAATCGGCTCCTACGAGCAGTACTTC. It translates to CASSVEIGSYEQYF.